A selection of T cell receptor beta chains follows, all from one sample in a study of lymphopenia after photon versus proton radiotherapy. The assay was immunoSEQ multiplex PCR, and TCRdb's table has in-frame clones only and misses some. The sample shows about 65,000 clones, 75% to 90% of them seen only once. The sample was peripheral blood, taken from a patient treated with proton-based radiotherapy. The receptors were sampled from a man at least 80 years old with esophageal cancer. The conserved cysteine and the conserved F or W are not part of the CDR3 here.

v_gene,len,CDR3aa
TRBV11-3,13,ASSPIGGAKYEQY
TRBV4-2,12,ASSLAGRGEKLF
TRBV7-2,14,ASSLYPGRTTEGYT
TRBV11-3,12,ASSSRGGQETQY
TRBV5-1,13,ASSSSGSDTGELF
TRBV5-1,11,ASSLTFSTEAF
TRBV9,13,ASSPRSTVYNEQF
TRBV7-9,14,ASGQGGQGPPYGYT
TRBV14,16,ASSHRARGPLVDTEAF
TRBV2,14,ASSESGTSPAGELF
TRBV9,12,ASSVAIFTGELF
TRBV5-1,12,ASSLDRAGGELF
TRBV29-1,11,SVAGTGSEKLF
TRBV10-1,13,ASSQRGRGTGELF
TRBV6-5,12,ASNPRGRADTQY
TRBV5-1,14,ASSLGLAGVAETQY
TRBV19,11,ASSGQVTGELF
TRBV11-2,10,ASSVRTGGYT
TRBV5-1,15,ASSPRQGISSYNEQF
TRBV14,12,ASSQLQGAGELF
TRBV6-5,12,ASSTGLAGATQY
TRBV30,11,AWTGQDSYEQY
TRBV19,11,ASSTGSAYGYT
TRBV9,13,ASSVAQSSYNEQF
TRBV5-4,10,ASSLGRGEQF
TRBV11-3,11,ASSLGGRSEQF
TRBV28,13,ASSQRDSSNQPQH
TRBV29-1,10,SVVGPDNEQF
TRBV5-8,11,ASSLSVNTEAF
TRBV5-1,12,ASSKGQGGTEAF
TRBV5-1,13,ASSLPGQEWDTQY
TRBV7-2,13,ASREGPGEQYEQY
TRBV7-2,11,ASASSSNQPQH